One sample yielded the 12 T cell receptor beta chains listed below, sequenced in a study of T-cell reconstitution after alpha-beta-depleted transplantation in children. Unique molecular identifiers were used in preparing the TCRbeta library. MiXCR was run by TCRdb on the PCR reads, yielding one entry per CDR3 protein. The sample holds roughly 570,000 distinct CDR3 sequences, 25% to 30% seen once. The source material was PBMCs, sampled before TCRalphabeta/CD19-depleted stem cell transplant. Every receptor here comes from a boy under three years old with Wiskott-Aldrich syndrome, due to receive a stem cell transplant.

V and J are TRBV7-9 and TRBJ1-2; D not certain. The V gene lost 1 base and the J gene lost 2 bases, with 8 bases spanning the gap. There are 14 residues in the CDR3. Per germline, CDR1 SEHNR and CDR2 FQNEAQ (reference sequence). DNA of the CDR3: TGTGCCAGCAGCTTAGAAAAGGAGAACTATGGCTACACCTTC. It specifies CASSLEKENYGYTF.

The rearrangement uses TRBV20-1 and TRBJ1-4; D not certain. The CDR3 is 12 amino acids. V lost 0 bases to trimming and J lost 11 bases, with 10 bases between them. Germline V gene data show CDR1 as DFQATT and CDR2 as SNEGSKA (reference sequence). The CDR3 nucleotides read TGCAGTGCTAGAGATTCCCGAACGAAACTGTTTTTT. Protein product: CSARDSRTKLFF.

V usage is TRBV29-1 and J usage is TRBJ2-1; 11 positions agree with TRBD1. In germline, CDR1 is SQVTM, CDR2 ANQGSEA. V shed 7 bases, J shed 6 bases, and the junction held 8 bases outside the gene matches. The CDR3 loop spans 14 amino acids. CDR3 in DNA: TGCAGCGCTCACCTCGGGACAGGGGGCAATGAGCAGTTCTTC. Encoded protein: CSAHLGTGGNEQFF.

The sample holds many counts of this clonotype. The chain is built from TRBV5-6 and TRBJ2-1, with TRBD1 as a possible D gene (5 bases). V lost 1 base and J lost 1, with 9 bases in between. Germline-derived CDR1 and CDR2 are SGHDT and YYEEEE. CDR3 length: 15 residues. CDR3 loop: CASSLSGRSYNEQFF. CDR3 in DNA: TGTGCCAGCAGCTTGTCAGGGCGGTCCTACAATGAGCAGTTCTTC.

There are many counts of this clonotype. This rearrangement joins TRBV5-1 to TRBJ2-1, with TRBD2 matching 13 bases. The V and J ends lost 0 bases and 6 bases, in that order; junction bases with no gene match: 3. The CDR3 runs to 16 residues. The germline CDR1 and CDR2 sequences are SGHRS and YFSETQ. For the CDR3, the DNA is TGCGCCAGCAGCTTGGCACTAGCGGGAGGGGGCAATGAGCAGTTCTTC. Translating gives CASSLALAGGGNEQFF.

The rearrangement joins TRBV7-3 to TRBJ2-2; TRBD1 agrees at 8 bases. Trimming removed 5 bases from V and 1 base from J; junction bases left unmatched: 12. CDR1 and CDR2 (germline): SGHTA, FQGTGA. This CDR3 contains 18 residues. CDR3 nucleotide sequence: TGTGCCAGCAGCCCCGGGACAGGTCGTTATTTGAACACCGGGGAGCTGTTTTTT. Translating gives CASSPGTGRYLNTGELFF.

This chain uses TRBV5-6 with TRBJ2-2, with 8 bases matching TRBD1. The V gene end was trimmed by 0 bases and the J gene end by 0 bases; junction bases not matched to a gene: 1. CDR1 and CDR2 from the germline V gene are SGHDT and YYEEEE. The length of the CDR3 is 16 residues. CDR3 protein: CASSLGTGTNTGELFF. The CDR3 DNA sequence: TGTGCCAGCAGCTTGGGGACAGGGACGAACACCGGGGAGCTGTTTTTT. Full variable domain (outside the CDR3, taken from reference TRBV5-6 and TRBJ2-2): DAGVTQSPTHLIKTRGQQVTLRCSPKSGHDTVSWYQQALGQGPQFIFQYYEEEERQRGNFPDRFSGHQFPNYSSELNVNALLLGDSALYLCASSLGTGTNTGELFFGEGSRLTVL.

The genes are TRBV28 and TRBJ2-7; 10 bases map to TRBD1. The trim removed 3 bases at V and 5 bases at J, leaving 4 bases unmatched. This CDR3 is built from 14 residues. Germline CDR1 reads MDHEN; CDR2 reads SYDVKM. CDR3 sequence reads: CASSLGQGTDEQYF. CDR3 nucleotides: TGTGCCAGCAGTTTGGGACAGGGGACGGACGAGCAGTACTTC. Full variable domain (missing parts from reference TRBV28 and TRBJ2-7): DVKVTQSSRYLVKRTGEKVFLECVQDMDHENMFWYRQDPGLGLRLIYFSYDVKMKEKGDIPEGYSVSREKKERFSLILESASTNQTSMYLCASSLGQGTDEQYFGPGTRLTVT.

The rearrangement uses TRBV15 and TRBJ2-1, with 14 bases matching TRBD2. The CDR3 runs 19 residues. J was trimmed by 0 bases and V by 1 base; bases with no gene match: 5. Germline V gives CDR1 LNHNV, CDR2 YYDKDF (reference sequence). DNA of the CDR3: TGTGCCACCAGCAGAGGGGGGACTAGCGGGAGTTTCTCCTACAATGAGCAGTTCTTC. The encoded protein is CATSRGGTSGSFSYNEQFF.

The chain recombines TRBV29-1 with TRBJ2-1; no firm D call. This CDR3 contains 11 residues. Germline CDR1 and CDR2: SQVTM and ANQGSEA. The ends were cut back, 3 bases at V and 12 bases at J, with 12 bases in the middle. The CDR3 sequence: CSVETGVGQFF. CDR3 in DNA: TGCAGCGTTGAGACGGGCGTTGGGCAGTTCTTC.

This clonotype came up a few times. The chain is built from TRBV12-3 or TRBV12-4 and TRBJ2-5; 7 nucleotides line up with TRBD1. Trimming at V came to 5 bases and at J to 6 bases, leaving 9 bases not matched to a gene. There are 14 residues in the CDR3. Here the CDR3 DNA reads TGTGCCAGCAGTCTCGACAGGGCACGCCAGACCCAGTACTTC. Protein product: CASSLDRARQTQYF.

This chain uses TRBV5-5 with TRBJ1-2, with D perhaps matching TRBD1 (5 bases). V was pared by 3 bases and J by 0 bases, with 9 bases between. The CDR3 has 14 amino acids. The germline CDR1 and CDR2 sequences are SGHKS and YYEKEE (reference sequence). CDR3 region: CASSSGLTNYGYTF. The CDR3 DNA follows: TGTGCCAGCAGCTCGGGACTTACTAACTATGGCTACACCTTC. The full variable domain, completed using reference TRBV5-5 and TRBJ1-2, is DAGVTQSPTHLIKTRGQQVTLRCSPISGHKSVSWYQQVLGQGPQFIFQYYEKEERGRGNFPDRFSARQFPNYSSELNVNALLLGDSALYLCASSSGLTNYGYTFGSGTRLTVV.